This T cell receptor beta chain came from a study of radiotherapy plus CTLA-4 blockade in lung cancer. Across the study: Disease control was achieved by less than 40% of patients, and objective responses by around 17%.

Study-wide results and caveats: How blood T cell clones changed early, along with interferon-beta, reportedly forecast response best. TCR clones of tumor origin grew in blood after radiotherapy plus ipilimumab.

The length of the CDR3 is 14 residues. V lost 3 bases and J lost 4; bases outside the gene matches: 6. Germline V CDR1 and CDR2: MNHEY, SMNVEV (reference sequence). Focal radiation plus CTLA-4 blockade with ipilimumab was given to patients with chemo-refractory metastatic non-small-cell lung cancer. Remarks on this clone: Its target is unknown.

Repertoires were generated with immunoSEQ multiplex PCR, while TCRdb's copy carries only in-frame clones and drops some. Of roughly 88,000 clones detected, about four fifths appear once; the ten largest clones hold 0.65% to 0.9%. The clonotype was recovered from a human donor with non-small cell lung cancer who had stable disease on radiotherapy plus ipilimumab. The rearrangement uses TRBV27 and TRBJ2-7, with 7 bases lining up with TRBD1. Sequencing was performed on peripheral blood, taken from a patient treated with radiotherapy plus ipilimumab. CDR3: CASSLGQSDYEQYF. CDR3 DNA: TGTGCCAGCAGTTTGGGACAGAGTGATTACGAGCAGTACTTC.